This entry lists 2 T cell receptor beta chains sequenced from one sample in a study of human T cells and chemical hapten exposure. Time point of the sample: patch test 2, 6 weeks after DPC sensitization. Treatment of the sample: therapeutic diphenylcyclopropenone sensitization with weekly scalp DPC. TCRdb itself ran the RACE reads through MiXCR, one entry per CDR3 protein. The repertoire holds 80,000 to 95,000 distinct CDR3 sequences, with approximately 11% as singletons. Sequenced material: whole blood, taken in connection with sensitization to the hapten diphenylcyclopropenone (DPC). All receptors come from a man in his forties or fifties with alopecia areata. Some clones in this sample may be carry-over from other donors' samples.

The rearrangement joins TRBV7-2 to TRBJ2-5; the match to TRBD2 covers 10 bases. CDR1 SGHTA and CDR2 FQGNSA come from the germline V gene. Germline trimming cut 4 bases from V and 5 bases from J; bases unmatched to any gene: 7. This CDR3 has 15 amino acids. In nucleotides, the CDR3 is TGTGCCAGCAGCTCACAGCGGGAGGGCCAGGAGACCCAGTACTTC. It translates to CASSSQREGQETQYF.

This clonotype has only a few counts. V usage is TRBV20-1 and J usage is TRBJ2-3; TRBD1 agrees at 7 bases. Unmatched junction bases numbered 5, after V lost 1 base and J lost 4 bases. CDR1 and CDR2 from the germline V gene are DFQATT and SNEGSKA (reference sequence). The CDR3 spans 14 residues. CDR3 amino acids: CSARVETGPDTQYF. CDR3 bases: TGCAGTGCTAGAGTAGAGACAGGGCCAGATACGCAGTATTTT.